This TCR beta chain was recovered during a study of T cells in Graves' hyperthyroidism and ophthalmopathy. Study-wide points: Blood also held most thyroid clonotypes expanded beyond 0.001.

In its sample, this clonotype was seen many times. Its specificity is not known. Amplification of TCR beta CDR3 regions was performed using RNA transcripts as template. The HTBI set primed first-round TCR CDR3 RT-PCR. MiXCR was run by TCRdb on the multiplex PCR reads, yielding one entry per CDR3 protein. The profile covers 300,000 to 350,000 distinct CDR3 sequences, with around a fifth appearing a single time and over 45% taken by the ten largest. Hyperthyroidism, newly diagnosed and lasting under 2 months, affected patients aged 18 to 65. The PBMCs studied were ones that came from 10 ml fresh peripheral blood. The CDR3 totals 16 residues. V was trimmed by 8 bases and J by 5 bases, leaving 24 bases between them. The germline CDR1 and CDR2 sequences are SEHNR and FQNEAQ (reference sequence).

The clonotype originates from a woman in her fifties or sixties with Graves' hyperthyroidism. Specimen: blood. This chain connects TRBV7-9 to TRBJ1-1; the D gene is possibly TRBD1 (5 bases). Written as DNA, the CDR3 is TGTGCCAGCTCCCCTGACGGGTGGGGCAGGAGGACTGAAGCTTTCTTT. Translated: CASSPDGWGRRTEAFF.